Here is one T cell receptor beta chain with its context. The sample is drawn from a study of blood T cell repertoires in COVID-19. The CDR3 sequence is 15 residues long. Trimming took 6 bases from V and 2 from J; bases not matched to a gene: 8. Germline-derived CDR1 and CDR2 are SGHVS and FQNEAQ. Method: immunoSEQ multiplex PCR; TCRdb's copy keeps in-frame clones and lacks some. The table shows about 330,000 clones, with over 75% occurring only once. The receptor was derived from a woman aged 25-40 years who had recovered from COVID-19. The chain combines TRBV7-8 with TRBJ2-7; 9 nucleotides match TRBD1. Material for sequencing was PBMCs or T cells enriched from blood (not recorded which). CDR3 nucleotide sequence: TGTGCCAGCAGACTTACCCGACAGGGGGCCTACGAGCAGTACTTC. Translation gives CASRLTRQGAYEQYF.